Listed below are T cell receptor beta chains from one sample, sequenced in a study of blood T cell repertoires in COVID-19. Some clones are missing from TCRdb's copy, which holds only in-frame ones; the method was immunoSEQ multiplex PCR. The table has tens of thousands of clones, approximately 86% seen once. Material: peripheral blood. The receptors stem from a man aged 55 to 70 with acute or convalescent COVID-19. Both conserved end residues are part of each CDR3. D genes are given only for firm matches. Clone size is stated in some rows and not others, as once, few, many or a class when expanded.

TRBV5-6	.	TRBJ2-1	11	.	CASSLGPVRFF	TGTGCCAGCAGCTTGGGGCCCGTTCGGTTCTTC
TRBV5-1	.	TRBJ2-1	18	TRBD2	CASSLLKGTSGDYNEQFF	TGCGCCAGCAGCTTACTGAAGGGGACCAGCGGGGACTACAATGAGCAGTTCTTC
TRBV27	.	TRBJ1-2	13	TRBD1	CASSFSRQGSYTF	TGTGCCAGCAGTTTTTCTCGACAGGGAAGCTACACCTTC
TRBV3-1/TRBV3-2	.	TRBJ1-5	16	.	CASSHGGGTSNQPQHF	TGTGCCAGCAGCCACGGAGGAGGGACTAGCAATCAGCCCCAGCATTTT
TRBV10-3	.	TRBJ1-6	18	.	CAISVGGPTRSYNSPLHF	TGTGCCATCAGTGTCGGGGGGCCAACCCGCTCCTATAATTCACCCCTCCACTTT
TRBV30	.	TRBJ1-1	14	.	CAWKRTALNTEAFF	TGTGCCTGGAAGAGGACAGCATTGAACACTGAAGCTTTCTTT
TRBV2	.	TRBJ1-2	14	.	CASSSTAGFYGYTF	TGTGCCAGCAGTTCTACCGCCGGGTTTTATGGCTACACCTTC
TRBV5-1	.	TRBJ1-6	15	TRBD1	CASSLRTGNNSPLHF	TGCGCCAGCAGCTTGAGGACAGGGAATAATTCACCCCTCCACTTT
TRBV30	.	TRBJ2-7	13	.	CAWSSRGSTREYF	TGTGCCTGGAGTAGTCGAGGATCTACGAGGGAGTACTTC
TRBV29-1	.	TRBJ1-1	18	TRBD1	CSVEENRGTGISNTEAFF	TGCAGCGTTGAAGAAAATAGGGGGACAGGAATATCGAACACTGAAGCTTTCTTT
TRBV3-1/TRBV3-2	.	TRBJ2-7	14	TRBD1	CASSQLGQGYEQYF	TGTGCCAGCAGCCAGCTCGGACAGGGCTACGAGCAGTACTTC
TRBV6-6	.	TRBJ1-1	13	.	CASSLSSLPKAFF	TGTGCCAGCAGCCTATCGTCCCTTCCGAAAGCTTTCTTT
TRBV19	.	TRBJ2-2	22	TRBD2	CASSSRPGLAGASSGNTGELFF	TGTGCCAGTAGTAGCCGACCGGGACTAGCGGGAGCTAGCTCGGGTAACACCGGGGAGCTGTTTTTT
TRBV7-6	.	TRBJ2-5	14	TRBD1	CASSPTGIGETQYF	TGTGCCAGCAGCCCGACAGGGATTGGGGAGACCCAGTACTTC
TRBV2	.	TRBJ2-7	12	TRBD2	CASKRGFTTQYF	TGTGCCAGCAAGCGGGGTTTTACAACGCAGTACTTC
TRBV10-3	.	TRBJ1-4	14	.	CAISESGGNEKLFF	TGTGCCATCAGTGAGTCCGGGGGAAATGAAAAACTGTTTTTT
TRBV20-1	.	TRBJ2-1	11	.	CSAWGGGEQFF	TGCAGTGCTTGGGGGGGCGGTGAGCAGTTCTTC
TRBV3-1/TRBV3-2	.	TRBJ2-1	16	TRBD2	CASSQASGRGVGEQFF	TGTGCCAGCAGCCAAGCTAGCGGGAGGGGGGTAGGAGAGCAGTTCTTC
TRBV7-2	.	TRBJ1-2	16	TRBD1	CASSLQPAGGTYGYTF	TGTGCCAGCAGCCTTCAACCGGCAGGGGGAACTTATGGCTACACCTTC
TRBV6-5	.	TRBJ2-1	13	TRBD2	CASRGLARNEQFF	TGTGCCAGCAGAGGACTAGCTCGCAATGAGCAGTTCTTC
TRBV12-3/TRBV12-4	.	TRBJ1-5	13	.	CASSRTGERPQHF	TGTGCCAGCAGCCGAACAGGAGAACGACCCCAGCATTTT
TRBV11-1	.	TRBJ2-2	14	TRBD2	CASSSRGGPGELFF	TGTGCCAGCAGCTCGCGGGGGGGTCCCGGGGAGCTGTTTTTT
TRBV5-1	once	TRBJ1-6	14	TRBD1	CASSPGQGNSPLHF	TGCGCCAGCAGCCCGGGACAGGGTAATTCACCCCTCCACTTT
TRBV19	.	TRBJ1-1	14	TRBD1	CASGPDRRNTEAFF	TGTGCCAGTGGCCCGGACAGGAGGAACACTGAAGCTTTCTTT
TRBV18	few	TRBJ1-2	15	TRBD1	CASSPPGQGVYGYTF	TGTGCCAGCTCACCACCGGGACAGGGAGTCTATGGCTACACCTTC
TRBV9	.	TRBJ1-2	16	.	CASSVDPGASGDGYTF	TGTGCCAGCAGCGTAGACCCGGGGGCTAGCGGAGATGGCTACACCTTC
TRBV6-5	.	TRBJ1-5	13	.	CASSYGAAQPQHF	TGTGCCAGCAGTTACGGGGCGGCTCAGCCCCAGCATTTT
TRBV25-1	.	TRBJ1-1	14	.	CASSESGQETEAFF	TGTGCCAGCAGTGAATCAGGGCAGGAGACTGAAGCTTTCTTT
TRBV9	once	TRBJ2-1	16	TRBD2	CASSVGVSGGPREQFF	TGTGCCAGCAGCGTAGGGGTTAGCGGGGGCCCCAGAGAGCAGTTCTTC
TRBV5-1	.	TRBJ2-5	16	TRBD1	CASSLVSVTGDETQYF	TGCGCCAGCAGCTTGGTCTCCGTGACAGGGGATGAGACCCAGTACTTC
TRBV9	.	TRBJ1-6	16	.	CASSGRAGAYNSPLHF	TGTGCCAGCAGCGGGAGAGCAGGGGCTTATAATTCACCCCTCCACTTT
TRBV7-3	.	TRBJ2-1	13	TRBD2	CASSLAGDNEQFF	TGTGCCAGCAGCCTAGCGGGAGATAATGAGCAGTTCTTC